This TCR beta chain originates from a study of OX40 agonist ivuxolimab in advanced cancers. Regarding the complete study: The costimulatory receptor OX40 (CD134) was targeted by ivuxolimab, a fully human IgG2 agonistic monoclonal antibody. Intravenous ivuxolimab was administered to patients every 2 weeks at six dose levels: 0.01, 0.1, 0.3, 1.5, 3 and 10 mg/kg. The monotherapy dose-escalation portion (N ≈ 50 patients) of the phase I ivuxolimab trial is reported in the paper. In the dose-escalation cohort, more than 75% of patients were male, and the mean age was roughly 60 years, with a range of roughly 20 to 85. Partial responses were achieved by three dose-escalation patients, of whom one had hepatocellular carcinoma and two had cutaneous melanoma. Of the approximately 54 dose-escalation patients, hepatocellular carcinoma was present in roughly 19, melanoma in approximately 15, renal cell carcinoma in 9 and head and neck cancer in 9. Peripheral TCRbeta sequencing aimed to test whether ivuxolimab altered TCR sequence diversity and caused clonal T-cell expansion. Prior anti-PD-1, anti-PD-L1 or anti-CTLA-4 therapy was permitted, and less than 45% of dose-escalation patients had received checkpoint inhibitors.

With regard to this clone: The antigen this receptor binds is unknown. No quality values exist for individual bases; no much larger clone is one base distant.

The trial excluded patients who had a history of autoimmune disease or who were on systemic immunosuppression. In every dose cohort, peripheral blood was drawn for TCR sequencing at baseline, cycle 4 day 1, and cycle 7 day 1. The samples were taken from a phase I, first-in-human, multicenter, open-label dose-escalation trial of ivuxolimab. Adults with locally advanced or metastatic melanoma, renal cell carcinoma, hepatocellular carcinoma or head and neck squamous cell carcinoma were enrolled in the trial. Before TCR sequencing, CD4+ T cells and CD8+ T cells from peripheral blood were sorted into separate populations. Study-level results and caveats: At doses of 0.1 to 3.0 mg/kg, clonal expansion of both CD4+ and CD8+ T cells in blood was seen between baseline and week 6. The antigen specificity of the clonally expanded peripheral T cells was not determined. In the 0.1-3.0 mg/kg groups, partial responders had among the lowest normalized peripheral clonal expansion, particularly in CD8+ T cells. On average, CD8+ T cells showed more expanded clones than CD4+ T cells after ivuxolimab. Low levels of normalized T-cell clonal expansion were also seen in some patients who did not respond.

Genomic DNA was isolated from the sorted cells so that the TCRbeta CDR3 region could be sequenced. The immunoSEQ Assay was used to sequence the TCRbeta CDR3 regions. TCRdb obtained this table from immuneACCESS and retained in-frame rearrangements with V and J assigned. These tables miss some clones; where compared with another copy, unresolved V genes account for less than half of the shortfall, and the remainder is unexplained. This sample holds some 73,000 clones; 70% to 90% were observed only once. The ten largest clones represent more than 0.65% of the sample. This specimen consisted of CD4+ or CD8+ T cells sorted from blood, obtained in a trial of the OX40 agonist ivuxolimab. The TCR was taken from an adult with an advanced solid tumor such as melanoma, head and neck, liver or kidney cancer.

The CDR3 region: CAWRTPGLGGETQYF. The DNA sequence is TGTGCCTGGAGGACCCCGGGACTAGGAGGGGAGACCCAGTACTTC. In this chain, TRBV30 is recombined with TRBJ2-5; 8 of the junction bases match TRBD2. CDR1 and CDR2 are read off the germline V gene (reference sequence) as GTSNPN and SVGIG. The germline V and J ends show losses of 3 bases and 5 bases respectively, and no gene match explains 11 bases of the junction. Spanning cysteine to phenylalanine, the CDR3 consists of 15 amino acids. Just the 45-base CDR3 DNA is kept, in frame starting at base 1.